These 18 T cell receptor beta chains were all obtained from the same sample, sequenced in a study of monozygotic twins with inflammatory bowel disease. TCRdb reanalyzed the 5' RACE reads, giving one entry per CDR3 protein sequence and no DNA. The specimen's table records about 300,000 distinct CDR3 sequences. Input material: blood. The receptor source for this set is a human donor with ulcerative colitis or Crohn's disease, or a healthy co-twin of an affected twin (not recorded which).

V and J are TRBV12-3 or TRBV12-4 and TRBJ2-5; the TRBD1 assignment by TCRdb is unverifiable without DNA. The CDR3 sequence is 17 residues long. CDR3 sequence: CASSHLRVPVGQETQYF.

The J gene is TRBJ1-4, the V gene TRBV14. The CDR3 covers 15 residues. The germline gives CDR1 SGHDN, CDR2 FVKESK. The CDR3 sequence is CASSQEGSSGAKLFF.

The chain couples TRBV6-6 to TRBJ1-4; no DNA is available, so the TRBD1 call from TCRdb remains unchecked. Looked up from germline, CDR1 is MNHNY and CDR2 is SVGAGI (reference sequence). The length of the CDR3 is 14 residues. This CDR3 is CASTRQGIMEKLFF.

The J gene is TRBJ2-2, the V gene TRBV28; TCRdb calls TRBD2, which cannot be checked without DNA. This CDR3 has 14 amino acids. The germline V gene has CDR1 MDHEN and CDR2 SYDVKM. The CDR3 spells CASLLAGGSGELFF.

This chain connects TRBV12-3 or TRBV12-4 to TRBJ2-3. The CDR3 has 13 amino acids. This CDR3 is CASSLVRSDTQYF.

The V gene is TRBV2, the J gene TRBJ2-1; TCRdb's assignment of TRBD2 cannot be checked, as there is no DNA. The CDR3 runs 15 residues. From germline, CDR1 is SNHLY and CDR2 FYNNEI. The CDR3: CASSSSGGAPNEHFF.

The genes are TRBV5-1 and TRBJ2-5; TCRdb lists TRBD1, though no DNA is available to test this call. This CDR3 has 14 amino acids. Germline V gene data show CDR1 as SGHRS and CDR2 as YFSETQ. CDR3 residues: CASSSGGLGETQYF.

The chain couples TRBV12-3 or TRBV12-4 to TRBJ1-2; the TRBD1 assignment by TCRdb is unverifiable without DNA. The CDR3 sequence is 15 residues long. CDR3 protein: CASSWGRGRNYGYTF.

The chain is built from TRBV5-6 and TRBJ2-5; TCRdb reports TRBD1, a call that lacks DNA to check it against. Germline V lookup: CDR1 SGHDT, CDR2 YYEEEE. There are 17 residues in the CDR3. The CDR3 spells CASSFFRDTLSRETQYF.

The V and J genes are TRBV5-1 and TRBJ1-2. Per germline, CDR1 SGHRS and CDR2 YFSETQ. The CDR3 length is 14 residues. CDR3 sequence: CASSLMTALGGYTF.

The rearrangement uses TRBV6-6 and TRBJ2-2; checking the TCRdb D call of TRBD2 is not possible without DNA. Germline V gene lookup returns CDR1 MNHNY and CDR2 SVGAGI (reference sequence). The CDR3 length is 14 residues. This CDR3 is CASSWDLQTGELFF.

CDR3 loop: CASSLTILQAGGPKAYEQYF. The chain employs TRBV11-2 and TRBJ2-7; TCRdb's D call, TRBD2, is unchecked because there is no DNA. Germline CDR1 is SGHAT and CDR2 is FQNNGV. CDR3 length equals 20 residues.

The chain joins TRBV6-5 to TRBJ1-6; the D gene TCRdb calls, TRBD1, cannot be checked with no DNA. CDR1 is MNHEY and CDR2 is SVGAGI in the germline V gene. CDR3 length equals 18 residues. This CDR3 is CASMGPQSLGSYNSPLHF.

The rearrangement uses TRBV18 and TRBJ1-6. This CDR3 spans 15 amino acids. CDR1 and CDR2 (germline): KGHSH, LQKENI. The CDR3 region is CASSPPGRGGSPLHF.

J is TRBJ1-1 and V is TRBV19; TCRdb's D call, TRBD1, is unchecked because there is no DNA. Germline loops: CDR1 LNHDA, CDR2 SQIVND (reference sequence). This CDR3 is built from 17 residues. The CDR3: CASSIKFGDPFYFRTFF.

The rearrangement joins TRBV20-1 to TRBJ2-3. CDR3 size: 11 residues. Per the germline V gene, CDR1 is DFQATT and CDR2 is SNEGSKA (reference sequence). CDR3 sequence reads: CSGPSTDTQYF.

The CDR3 sequence is CASRGQGMYTEAFF. The chain carries TRBV5-1 and TRBJ1-1; TCRdb's D gene call, TRBD1, goes unchecked for lack of DNA. CDR1 SGHRS and CDR2 YFSETQ come from the germline V gene. The CDR3 is made up of 14 amino acids. Combining the CDR3 with reference TRBV5-1 and TRBJ1-1 gives the whole variable domain KAGVTQTPRYLIKTRGQQVTLSCSPISGHRSVSWYQQTPGQGLQFLFEYFSETQRNKGNFPGRFSGRQFSNSRSEMNVSTLELGDSALYLCASRGQGMYTEAFFGQGTRLTVV.

The V and J genes are TRBV20-1 and TRBJ1-6; TCRdb's assignment of TRBD1 cannot be checked, as there is no DNA. The CDR3 is 15 amino acids. Germline V gene lookup returns CDR1 DFQATT and CDR2 SNEGSKA (reference sequence). CDR3 sequence: CSAPGTGYFNSPLHF.